The clone carrying this T cell receptor (beta chain) was seen ten or more times. TCRdb re-analysed the 5' RACE reads in MiXCR, keeping a single row per CDR3 protein. This repertoire shows 150,000 or so distinct CDR3 sequences, around 19% found once; its top ten account for roughly 8%. The data belong to a study of CD8 T cells in ankylosing spondylitis. Per the germline V gene, CDR1 is MDHEN and CDR2 is SYDVKM. V lost 3 bases to trimming and J lost 2 bases; unmatched junction nucleotides: 7. The CDR3 length is 17 residues. This chain links TRBV28 with TRBJ2-5; 12 nucleotides line up with TRBD2. The sequence was obtained from a male donor with ankylosing spondylitis or in good health (not recorded which). Sequenced input: blood, either unsorted or a sorted T cell fraction (not recorded which). CDR3 loop: CASSLTSGRGKQETQYF. The CDR3 coding sequence is TGTGCCAGCAGTTTGACTAGCGGGAGAGGAAAACAAGAGACCCAGTACTTC.